These 6 T cell receptor beta chains originate from one sample sequenced in a study of T-cell memory formation after mild COVID-19. MiXCR, applied by TCRdb to the 5' RACE reads, yields one record per CDR3 protein. The profile covers 210,000 or so distinct CDR3 sequences, with about a sixth appearing a single time and 2% to 2.5% taken by the ten largest. The sequenced sample consisted of PBMCs or a T cell subset sorted from them (not recorded which). These receptors came from an adult woman who had mild COVID-19 (a few samples of this study predate the infection). Cell type and time point are not known.

This clonotype was seen many times. The V call is TRBV12-3 or TRBV12-4, the J call TRBJ2-7; D remains ambiguous. The CDR3 has 15 residues. The V gene lost 6 bases and the J gene lost 4 bases, with 19 bases spanning the gap. The CDR3 sequence: CASSSRPTRSYEQYF. In DNA, the CDR3 is TGTGCCAGCAGCTCACGCCCTACCCGGAGTTACGAGCAGTACTTC.

This clonotype was seen a handful of times. The genes are TRBV6-5 and TRBJ2-7; D not resolved. The V gene lost 7 bases and the J gene lost 6 bases, with 16 bases spanning the gap. CDR1 MNHEY and CDR2 SVGAGI come from the germline V gene. This CDR3 has 13 amino acids. The CDR3 protein is CASNGRRGLEQYF. The CDR3 nucleotides are TGTGCCAGCAACGGACGTAGAGGTCTCGAGCAGTACTTC.

V is TRBV5-1 and J is TRBJ1-1, with D unresolved. This CDR3 is 14 amino acids long. V was shortened by 5 bases and J by 0 bases, with 11 bases between the two germline ends. CDR1 and CDR2 from the germline V gene are SGHRS and YFSETQ. The CDR3 spells CASRPGTVNTEAFF. In nucleotides, the CDR3 is TGCGCCAGCAGACCCGGTACAGTGAACACTGAAGCTTTCTTT.

V and J are TRBV27 and TRBJ2-5, with TRBD1 matching 10 bases. V shed 7 bases and J 3 bases; nucleotides not matched to a gene: 8. The CDR3 totals 15 residues. Looked up from germline, CDR1 is MNHEY and CDR2 is SMNVEV (reference sequence). The CDR3 reads CASTASGTGEETQYF. CDR3 DNA sequence: TGTGCCAGCACCGCGTCCGGGACAGGGGAAGAGACCCAGTACTTC.

In its sample, this clonotype was seen many times. The chain uses TRBV3-1 and TRBJ2-7; D possibly corresponds to TRBD1 (5 bases). Per the germline V gene, CDR1 is LGHDT and CDR2 is YNNKEL (reference sequence). This CDR3 spans 15 amino acids. V was pared by 3 bases and J by 1 base, with 13 bases between. CDR3 in DNA: TGTGCCAGCAGCCACCCCCAGGGTAGGTCCTACGAGCAGTACTTC. This encodes CASSHPQGRSYEQYF.

This clonotype was seen a few times. This chain links TRBV6-2 or TRBV6-3 with TRBJ2-1; 11 bases match TRBD2. Per the germline V gene, CDR1 is MNHEY and CDR2 is SVGEGT. V lost 10 bases and J lost 6; bases outside the gene matches: 20. The CDR3 length is 18 residues. The CDR3 loop reads CATSGTPTSSGGSNEQFF. The CDR3 DNA reads TGTGCCACGAGCGGGACACCAACTTCTAGCGGGGGGTCCAATGAGCAGTTCTTC.